This TCR beta chain was sequenced during a study of post-analysis software for immune sequencing data. Details on this clonotype: Antigen specificity is unknown.

Study results and caveats: TRBV5-6, TRBV5-1 and TRBV20-1 were among five TRBV segments more frequent in patients than controls.

This CDR3 is 15 amino acids long. Germline V gives CDR1 ENHRY, CDR2 SYGVKD. V was shortened by 3 bases and J by 3 bases, with 14 bases between the two germline ends. Libraries were made from TCR beta cDNA, and they carried unique molecular identifiers. TCRdb reprocessed the PCR reads via MiXCR and lists one record per CDR3 protein. The table includes hundreds of thousands of distinct CDR3 sequences, around 50% detected once. The TCR originated in a girl between 5 and 17 years old with multiple sclerosis. Sequencing was carried out using blood. V gene TRBV10-3 combines with J gene TRBJ1-1; TRBD1 might be the D (5 bases). CDR3 sequence (DNA): TGTGCCATCAGTGACCTACAGGCCGCCGACACTGAAGCTTTCTTT. It translates to CAISDLQAADTEAFF.